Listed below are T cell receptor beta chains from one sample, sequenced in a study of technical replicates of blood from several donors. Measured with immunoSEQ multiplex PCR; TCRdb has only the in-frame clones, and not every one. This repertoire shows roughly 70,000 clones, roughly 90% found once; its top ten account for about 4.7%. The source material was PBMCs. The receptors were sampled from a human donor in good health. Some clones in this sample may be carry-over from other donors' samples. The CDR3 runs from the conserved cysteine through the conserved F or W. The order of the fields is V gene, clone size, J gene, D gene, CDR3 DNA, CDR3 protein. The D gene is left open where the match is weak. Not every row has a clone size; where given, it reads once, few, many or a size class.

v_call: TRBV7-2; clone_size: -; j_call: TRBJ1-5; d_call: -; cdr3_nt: TGTGCCAGCAGGGGGAGATGGGATCAGCCCCAGCATTTT; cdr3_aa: CASRGRWDQPQHF
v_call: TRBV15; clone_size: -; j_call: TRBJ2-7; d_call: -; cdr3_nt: TGTGCCACCAGCAGAGATCTGAGCAACTCCTACGAGCAGTACTTC; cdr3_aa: CATSRDLSNSYEQYF
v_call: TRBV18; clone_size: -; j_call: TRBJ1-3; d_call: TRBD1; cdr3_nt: TGTGCCAGCTCACCGCGAACAGGGGATAGCTCTGGAAACACCATATATTTT; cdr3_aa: CASSPRTGDSSGNTIYF
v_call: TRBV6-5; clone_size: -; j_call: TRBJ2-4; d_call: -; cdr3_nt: TGTGCCAGCAGCCATGACACCCTAGCCAAAAACATTCAGTACTTC; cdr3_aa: CASSHDTLAKNIQYF
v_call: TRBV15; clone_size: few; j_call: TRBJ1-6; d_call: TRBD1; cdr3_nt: TGTGCCACCAGCAGGGCGATAGGCCGGGACAGCCGTGCGGTGAATTCACCCCTCCACTTT; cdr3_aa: CATSRAIGRDSRAVNSPLHF
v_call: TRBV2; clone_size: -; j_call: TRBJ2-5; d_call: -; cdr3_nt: TGTGCCAGCAGTCTACTGAGTGAGACCCAGTACTTC; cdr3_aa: CASSLLSETQYF
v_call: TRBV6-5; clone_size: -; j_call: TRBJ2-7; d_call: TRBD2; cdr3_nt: TGTGCCAGCAGTTATCTCCCTGTAGCGGGCGAGCAGTACTTC; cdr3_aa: CASSYLPVAGEQYF
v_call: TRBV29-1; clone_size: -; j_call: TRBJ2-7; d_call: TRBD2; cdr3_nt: TGCAGCGTACGCTACGGCGGGAGGAGCTCCTACGAGCAGTACTTC; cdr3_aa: CSVRYGGRSSYEQYF
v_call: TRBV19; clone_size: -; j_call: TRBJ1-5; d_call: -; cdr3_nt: TGTGCCAGTAGTATCTATTTAGCGGCAGATCAGCCCCAGCATTTT; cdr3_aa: CASSIYLAADQPQHF
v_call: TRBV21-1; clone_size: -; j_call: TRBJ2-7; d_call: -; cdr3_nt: TGTGCCAGCAGCAAGCCGGGACAGGGGGTTCGTGAGCAGTACTTC; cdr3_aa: CASSKPGQGVREQYF
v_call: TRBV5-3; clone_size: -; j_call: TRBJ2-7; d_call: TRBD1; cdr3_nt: TGTGCCAGAAGCTTGCAACAACAGGGGGCTTACGAGCAGTACTTC; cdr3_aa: CARSLQQQGAYEQYF
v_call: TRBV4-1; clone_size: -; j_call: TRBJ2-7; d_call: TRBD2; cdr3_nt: TGCGCCAGCAGCCAAGGACTGGAGACTAGCGAGTACGAGCAGTACTTC; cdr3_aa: CASSQGLETSEYEQYF
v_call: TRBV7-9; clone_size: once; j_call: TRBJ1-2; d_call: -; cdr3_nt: TGTGCCAGCAGCTTTCAGGGGAACCTGGGCTATGGCTACACCTTC; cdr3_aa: CASSFQGNLGYGYTF
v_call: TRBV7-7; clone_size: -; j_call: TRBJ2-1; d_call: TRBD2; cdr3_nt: TGTGCCAGCAGCCCAGCTTCTAGCGGGAGGTTCAATGAGCAGTTCTTC; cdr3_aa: CASSPASSGRFNEQFF
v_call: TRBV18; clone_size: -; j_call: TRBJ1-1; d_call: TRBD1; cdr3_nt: TGTGCCAGCTCACCCGGGACAGGGGGCACTGAAGCTTTCTTT; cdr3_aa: CASSPGTGGTEAFF
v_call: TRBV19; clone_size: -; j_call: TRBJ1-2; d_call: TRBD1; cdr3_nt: TGTGCCAGTATTAGAGGACAGGGAGGCCTTGGCTACACCTTC; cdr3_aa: CASIRGQGGLGYTF
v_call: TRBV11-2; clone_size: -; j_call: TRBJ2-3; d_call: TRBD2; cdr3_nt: TGTGCCAGCAGCCCGGGACTAGCGGCCACAGATACGCAGTATTTT; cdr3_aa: CASSPGLAATDTQYF
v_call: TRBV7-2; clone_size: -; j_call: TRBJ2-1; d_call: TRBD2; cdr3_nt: TGTGCCAGCAGCTTAGGAGGGACTAAAAATGAGCAGTTCTTC; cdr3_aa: CASSLGGTKNEQFF
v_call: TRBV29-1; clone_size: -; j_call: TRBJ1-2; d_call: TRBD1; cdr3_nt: TGCAGCGCGACCGGGACAGGGTCCTTGAGCTATGGCTACACCTTC; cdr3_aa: CSATGTGSLSYGYTF
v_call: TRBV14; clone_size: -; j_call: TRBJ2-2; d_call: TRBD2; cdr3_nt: TGTGCCAGCAGCCACGGACTAGCGGGGTTCACCGGGGAGCTGTTTTTT; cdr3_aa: CASSHGLAGFTGELFF
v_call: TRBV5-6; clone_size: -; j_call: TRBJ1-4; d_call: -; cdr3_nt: TGTGCCAGCAGCTTGGGGGGGGTTAATGAAAAACTGTTTTTT; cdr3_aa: CASSLGGVNEKLFF
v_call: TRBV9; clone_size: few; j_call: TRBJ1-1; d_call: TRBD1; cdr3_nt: TGTGCCAGCAGCGTAACGGACAGGGGGTACATGAACACTGAAGCTTTCTTT; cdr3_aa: CASSVTDRGYMNTEAFF
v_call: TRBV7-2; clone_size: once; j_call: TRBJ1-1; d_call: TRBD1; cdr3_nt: TGTGCCAGCAGCTTAGGTCACAGGGGAGGCACTGAAGCTTTCTTT; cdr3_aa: CASSLGHRGGTEAFF